A selection of T cell receptor beta chains follows, all from one sample in a study of memory CD4+ T cells and cytomegalovirus serostatus. The protocol was immunoSEQ multiplex PCR, while the TCRdb copy is restricted to in-frame clones and leaves out a portion. The sample contains about 48,000 clones, around four fifths of which appear only once. The sample consisted of memory CD4+ T cells from blood. Receptors were obtained from an adult in good health and CMV-seronegative. The CDR3 runs from the conserved cysteine through the conserved F or W. Fields, in order: V gene, D gene, J gene, clone size, CDR3 protein, CDR3 DNA. A D gene is named only where the DNA matches it firmly. The listing skips clone size in some rows; elsewhere it reads once, few, many or a size class.

>TRBV28|-|TRBJ1-1|once
CASSQMAFEMNTEAFF
TGTGCCAGCAGCCAAATGGCTTTTGAGATGAACACTGAAGCTTTCTTT
>TRBV5-4|-|TRBJ2-7|-
CASSLPGASSSYEQYF
TGTGCCAGCAGCTTACCGGGCGCCAGTAGCTCCTACGAGCAGTACTTC
>TRBV4-2|-|TRBJ1-1|-
CASSPQGPRTEAFF
TGTGCCAGCAGTCCTCAGGGGCCCAGAACTGAAGCTTTCTTT
>TRBV7-6|TRBD2|TRBJ2-3|-
CASSPRVSGRLAGGRGDTQYF
TGTGCCAGCAGCCCCCGGGTGAGCGGCCGACTAGCGGGGGGCCGGGGAGATACGCAGTATTTT
>TRBV5-5|TRBD1|TRBJ2-2|-
CASSWMGQGAGSTGELFF
TGTGCCAGCAGCTGGATGGGACAGGGGGCGGGGAGCACCGGGGAGCTGTTTTTT
>TRBV18|-|TRBJ1-6|-
CASSPQGSGYNSPLHF
TGTGCCAGCTCACCACAGGGGAGCGGTTATAATTCACCCCTCCACTTT
>TRBV7-6|-|TRBJ1-3|-
CASSSASPPGNTIYF
TGTGCCAGCAGCTCCGCTAGTCCCCCTGGAAACACCATATATTTT
>TRBV20-1|-|TRBJ2-5|-
CSASRSETQYF
TGCAGTGCTAGTAGATCGGAGACCCAGTACTTC
>TRBV10-1|-|TRBJ1-1|-
CASSESDGGADTEAFF
TGCGCCAGCAGTGAGTCGGATGGGGGGGCGGACACTGAAGCTTTCTTT
>TRBV6-1|TRBD1|TRBJ2-7|-
CASSVTGGVGEQYF
TGTGCCAGCAGCGTGACAGGGGGCGTAGGCGAGCAGTACTTC
>TRBV5-5|-|TRBJ1-2|-
CASSLWGAHYGYTF
TGTGCCAGCAGCTTGTGGGGGGCGCACTATGGCTACACCTTC
>TRBV19|-|TRBJ1-4|-
CASSNRQGKEKLFF
TGTGCCAGTAGTAATCGGCAGGGGAAGGAAAAACTGTTTTTT
>TRBV4-2|-|TRBJ1-4|-
CASSQGVGGPFTNEKLFF
TGTGCCAGCAGCCAAGGTGTGGGGGGCCCCTTTACTAATGAAAAACTGTTTTTT
>TRBV4-1|TRBD2|TRBJ2-7|-
CASSQGGGTSREQYF
TGCGCCAGCAGCCAAGGGGGTGGGACTAGCAGGGAGCAGTACTTC
>TRBV29-1|-|TRBJ1-2|-
CSVDPKPGPRTGYTF
TGCAGCGTTGACCCAAAGCCGGGACCGAGGACAGGCTACACCTTC
>TRBV7-2|-|TRBJ2-3|-
CASSSQGWYTDTQYF
TGTGCCAGCAGCTCCCAGGGATGGTACACAGATACGCAGTATTTT
>TRBV18|-|TRBJ1-1|-
CASSPLAIGEAFF
TGTGCCAGCTCACCACTGGCCATTGGGGAAGCTTTCTTT
>TRBV6-5|TRBD1|TRBJ1-1|few
CASSYWDSSGAFF
TGTGCCAGCAGTTATTGGGACAGTTCGGGAGCTTTCTTT
>TRBV5-6|-|TRBJ1-3|-
CASSLRNTIYF
TGTGCCAGCAGCTTGCGAAACACCATATATTTT
>TRBV5-1|-|TRBJ2-7|-
CASSWDISYEQYF
TGCGCCAGCAGCTGGGACATTTCCTACGAGCAGTACTTC
>TRBV6-6|-|TRBJ2-2|-
CASRLPGRQNTGELFF
TGTGCCAGCAGGCTTCCGGGACGGCAGAACACCGGGGAGCTGTTTTTT
>TRBV5-1|TRBD1|TRBJ1-1|-
CASSSDRGRMTEAFF
TGCGCCAGCAGCTCGGACAGGGGGCGGATGACTGAAGCTTTCTTT
>TRBV7-8|TRBD2|TRBJ2-3|-
CASSLRRGAQQSTDTQYF
TGTGCCAGCAGCTTAAGGCGGGGGGCCCAACAATCCACAGATACGCAGTATTTT
>TRBV5-1|-|TRBJ2-5|-
CASSLWGGPRETQYF
TGCGCCAGCAGCTTGTGGGGTGGGCCCCGGGAGACCCAGTACTTC
>TRBV9|-|TRBJ2-3|-
CASSVGAISTDTQYF
TGTGCCAGCAGCGTAGGAGCTATTAGCACAGATACGCAGTATTTT
>TRBV10-3|-|TRBJ2-2|-
CAIRGSGDNTGELFF
TGTGCCATCAGGGGATCTGGGGATAACACCGGGGAGCTGTTTTTT
>TRBV6-5|TRBD1|TRBJ2-7|few
CASSRGQAHEQYF
TGTGCCAGCAGCCGGGGACAGGCCCACGAGCAGTACTTC
>TRBV30|-|TRBJ1-5|once
CAWSNARVVGQPQHF
TGTGCCTGGAGTAACGCCAGGGTGGTAGGCCAGCCCCAGCATTTT
>TRBV4-2|-|TRBJ2-7|-
CASSQDGGVVLYEQYF
TGTGCCAGCAGCCAAGATGGCGGGGTGGTTCTCTACGAGCAGTACTTC
>TRBV29-1|-|TRBJ1-1|-
CSVSRVGEGAFF
TGCAGCGTCTCCAGGGTGGGGGAGGGGGCTTTCTTT
>TRBV19|TRBD1|TRBJ2-2|once
CASRSRTGTGELFF
TGTGCCAGTAGATCCAGGACAGGCACCGGGGAGCTGTTTTTT
>TRBV28|TRBD1|TRBJ2-7|-
CASSAGQGRQQYF
TGTGCCAGCAGTGCCGGACAGGGTCGTCAGCAGTACTTC
>TRBV12-5|TRBD2|TRBJ2-2|-
CASGSVAGDLTGELFF
TGTGCTAGTGGTTCGGTAGCGGGGGACCTCACCGGGGAGCTGTTTTTT
>TRBV5-1|-|TRBJ2-2|-
CASSLGGGPNTGELFF
TGCGCCAGCAGCTTGGGAGGGGGGCCGAACACCGGGGAGCTGTTTTTT
>TRBV7-9|-|TRBJ2-2|-
CASSLARLGELFF
TGTGCCAGCAGCTTAGCGAGGTTAGGGGAGCTGTTTTTT
>TRBV5-1|TRBD1|TRBJ2-4|once
CASSLVPGQGSWAKNIQYF
TGCGCCAGCAGCTTGGTCCCGGGACAGGGATCGTGGGCCAAAAACATTCAGTACTTC
>TRBV25-1|-|TRBJ2-5|-
CASSEKREGAETQYF
TGTGCCAGCAGTGAGAAACGGGAGGGGGCAGAGACCCAGTACTTC
>TRBV5-1|-|TRBJ2-2|-
CASSLGGTSNTGELFF
TGCGCCAGCAGCTTGGGAGGCACTTCGAACACCGGGGAGCTGTTTTTT
>TRBV7-2|-|TRBJ2-5|-
CASRPHARVETQYF
TGTGCCAGCAGACCCCACGCCAGGGTAGAGACCCAGTACTTC